Following are 20 T cell receptor beta chains from one sample sequenced in a study of cytomegalovirus exposure and HLA in healthy donors. Libraries were prepared by immunoSEQ multiplex PCR; TCRdb keeps only in-frame clonotypes and omits some of them. The profile shows roughly 300,000 clones, roughly 88% of them singletons. Sequenced material: PBMCs. The source of these receptors is a woman between 18 and 29 years old in good health and CMV-seronegative.

V usage is TRBV11-2 and J usage is TRBJ2-5; TRBD1 matches at 10 bases. The V gene's germline CDR1 is SGHAT and CDR2 FQNNGV. The CDR3 runs to 15 residues. V was clipped by 5 bases and J by 5 bases; unmatched bases: 8. The CDR3 DNA follows: TGTGCCAGCAGCCCGGACAGGGGGAGGTCGGAGACCCAGTACTTC. Protein product: CASSPDRGRSETQYF.

This rearrangement joins TRBV6-1 to TRBJ1-2; D is uncertain. CDR3 length: 12 amino acids. CDR1 and CDR2 from the germline V gene are MNHNS and SASEGT. V lost 5 bases and J 8 bases, leaving 12 bases between the germline ends. In nucleotides, the CDR3 is TGTGCCAGCAGTTCCGAGATAACCGGCTACACCTTC. It yields the protein CASSSEITGYTF.

The chain recombines TRBV6-1 with TRBJ1-1; D is possibly TRBD1 (5 bases). CDR3 length: 15 amino acids. The V gene's germline CDR1 is MNHNS and CDR2 SASEGT. V shed 5 bases and J shed 1 base, with 14 bases lying between them. Written as DNA, the CDR3 is TGTGCCAGCAGTTTAGGACACTTAGGGAACACTGAAGCTTTCTTT. This gives the protein CASSLGHLGNTEAFF.

Notes on this clone: A junction boundary mismatches the germline segment, possibly from a read error. The chain uses TRBV11-3 and TRBJ2-3, with 11 bases that match TRBD1. Germline CDR1 is SGHNT and CDR2 is YENEEA. CDR3 length equals 15 residues. For the CDR3, the DNA is TGTGCCAGCAGCTCCGACCCGATGTTGGGACAGGGGGTGAATTTT. This translates into CASSSDPMLGQGVNF.

V is TRBV19 and J is TRBJ2-2; 7 bases align to TRBD1. V shed 5 bases and J 7 bases; nucleotides not matched to a gene: 7. There are 14 residues in the CDR3. The germline V gene encodes CDR1 LNHDA and CDR2 SQIVND (reference sequence). The CDR3 sequence: CASSPRQGSGELFF. Here the CDR3 DNA reads TGTGCCAGTAGTCCCCGACAGGGTAGCGGGGAGCTGTTTTTT.

The chain carries TRBV7-5 and TRBJ2-2; TRBD1, the table's D call, lacks a check against the DNA. TRBV7-5 counts as a pseudogene. This CDR3 is 16 amino acids long. Here the CDR3 reads CVRSPMDRVDTGELFF. The CDR3, as DNA: TGTGTCAGAAGCCCTATGGACAGGGTTGACACCGGGGAGCTGTTTTTT.

This chain uses TRBV5-1 with TRBJ2-1; D unclear. V lost 4 bases and J 1 base, leaving 15 bases between the germline ends. This CDR3 has 16 amino acids. In germline, CDR1 is SGHRS, CDR2 YFSETQ. The CDR3 loop reads CASSNGGAWSYNEQFF. The CDR3 DNA reads as TGCGCCAGCAGCAACGGCGGAGCGTGGTCCTACAATGAGCAGTTCTTC. The whole variable domain, remainder taken from reference TRBV5-1 and TRBJ2-1, is KAGVTQTPRYLIKTRGQQVTLSCSPISGHRSVSWYQQTPGQGLQFLFEYFSETQRNKGNFPGRFSGRQFSNSRSEMNVSTLELGDSALYLCASSNGGAWSYNEQFFGPGTRLTVL.

Notes on this clone: The identical CDR3 is also encoded by other nucleotide sequences in the sample. The chain is built from TRBV6-5 and TRBJ1-4; D gene ambiguous. Germline CDR1 MNHEY, CDR2 SVGAGI. Trimming took off 6 bases at V and 7 bases at J, with 12 bases between the two ends. The CDR3 covers 13 residues. CDR3 sequence reads: CASRPGLVEKLFF. In DNA form, the CDR3 reads TGTGCCAGCAGACCGGGTTTGGTTGAAAAACTGTTTTTT.

The chain is built from TRBV5-4 and TRBJ2-3; 9 bases are shared with TRBD1. Germline trimming cut 4 bases from V and 5 bases from J; bases unmatched to any gene: 8. Germline values: CDR1 SGHNT, CDR2 YYREEE (reference sequence). The CDR3 runs 15 residues. The CDR3 region is CASSEPGQGRDTQYF. CDR3 nucleotides: TGTGCCAGCAGCGAACCGGGACAGGGACGAGATACGCAGTATTTT. The full variable domain, rest sourced from reference TRBV5-4 and TRBJ2-3, is ETGVTQSPTHLIKTRGQQVTLRCSSQSGHNTVSWYQQALGQGPQFIFQYYREEENGRGNFPPRFSGLQFPNYSSELNVNALELDDSALYLCASSEPGQGRDTQYFGPGTRLTVL.

Concerning this clone itself: This same CDR3 is encoded by further DNA sequences in the sample. The rearrangement links TRBV19 to TRBJ1-2; maybe TRBD1 (5 bases). The CDR3 consists of 13 residues. Trimming took off 3 bases at V and 2 bases at J, with 7 bases between the two ends. The germline gives CDR1 LNHDA, CDR2 SQIVND (reference sequence). CDR3 nucleotide sequence: TGTGCCAGTAGTATTGACAGAAACTATGGCTACACCTTC. Protein: CASSIDRNYGYTF.

V and J are TRBV5-1 and TRBJ2-2, with a possible D match to TRBD1 (5 bases). Per the germline V gene, CDR1 is SGHRS and CDR2 is YFSETQ. The CDR3 totals 13 residues. Trimming took off 0 bases at V and 5 bases at J, with 5 bases between the two ends. The CDR3 DNA sequence: TGCGCCAGCAGCTTGGAGGGGACCGGGGAGCTGTTTTTT. Translating it yields CASSLEGTGELFF.

The chain links TRBV2 to TRBJ1-2, with 11 bases matching TRBD1. The CDR3 totals 15 residues. J lost 1 base, V lost 6 bases, and 4 bases had no gene match. The germline V gene encodes CDR1 SNHLY and CDR2 FYNNEI. CDR3 sequence reads: CASSAGTGGNYGYTF. In nucleotides, the CDR3 is TGTGCCAGCAGCGCCGGGACAGGGGGTAACTATGGCTACACCTTC.

The chain employs TRBV28 and TRBJ1-2; 9 bases are a match to TRBD1. Germline-derived CDR1 and CDR2 are MDHEN and SYDVKM. The junction had 6 bases not matched to a gene; V was cut back by 5 bases and J by 5 bases. This CDR3 is 14 amino acids long. Written as DNA, the CDR3 is TGTGCCAGCAGTCAGGGACAGGGCAAGTATGGCTACACCTTC. This gives the protein CASSQGQGKYGYTF.

CDR3 protein: CASFNLGQEQFF. The CDR3 DNA follows: TGTGCCAGCTTTAATCTGGGGCAAGAGCAGTTCTTC. The gene calls are TRBV6-5 and TRBJ2-1; D may be TRBD1 (5 bases). V lost 8 bases, J lost 10 bases, and 15 bases lay in between. The CDR3 covers 12 residues. Germline CDR1 MNHEY, CDR2 SVGAGI.

J is TRBJ2-2 and V is TRBV5-6, with TRBD1 as a possible D gene (6 bases). The CDR3 totals 18 residues. The germline CDR1 and CDR2 sequences are SGHDT and YYEEEE. Trimming shortened V by 4 bases and J by 5 bases, and 24 bases separated the two germline ends. CDR3 in amino acids: CASSTLNRDKGRTGELFF. The CDR3 DNA follows: TGTGCCAGCAGCACACTAAACCGGGACAAGGGAAGGACCGGGGAGCTGTTTTTT.

The gene calls are TRBV6-1 and TRBJ1-1; 8 positions agree with TRBD1. V shed 5 bases, J shed 3 bases, and the junction held 5 bases outside the gene matches. The V gene's germline CDR1 is MNHNS and CDR2 SASEGT. This CDR3 has 14 residues. The CDR3 DNA follows: TGTGCCAGCAGTTGGGGACAGGAGTACACTGAAGCTTTCTTT. Amino acid sequence: CASSWGQEYTEAFF.

The chain joins TRBV27 to TRBJ2-3; 13 nucleotides match TRBD2. This CDR3 spans 15 amino acids. The germline gives CDR1 MNHEY, CDR2 SMNVEV (reference sequence). V lost 4 bases to trimming and J lost 6 bases; unmatched junction nucleotides: 4. The CDR3: CASSWTSGRLDTQYF. DNA of the CDR3: TGTGCCAGCAGTTGGACTAGCGGGAGATTGGATACGCAGTATTTT.

The chain links TRBV27 to TRBJ1-5, with D unresolved. The CDR3 runs 14 residues. Germline V gene data show CDR1 as MNHEY and CDR2 as SMNVEV (reference sequence). V lost 6 bases, J lost 1 base, and 10 bases lay in between. The CDR3 loop is CASSPSRSNQPQHF. The CDR3 region has the DNA TGTGCCAGCAGCCCTAGCCGGAGCAATCAGCCCCAGCATTTT.

The rearrangement links TRBV5-8 to TRBJ2-1; 10 bases line up with TRBD2. CDR1 SGHTS and CDR2 YDEGEE come from the germline V gene. This CDR3 has 16 residues. The trim removed 4 bases at V and 7 bases at J, leaving 11 bases unmatched. The CDR3, as DNA: TGTGCCAGCAGCCCGGGACTAGCGAACATGGGAAATGAGCAGTTCTTC. It yields the protein CASSPGLANMGNEQFF.

This chain joins TRBV2 and TRBJ1-3, with 8 bases lining up with TRBD1. With V trimmed by 11 bases and J by 3 bases, 9 bases remained unmatched. CDR3 size: 14 residues. Germline values: CDR1 SNHLY, CDR2 FYNNEI. Here the CDR3 DNA reads TGTGCCGGTAAAGCCGGGACAGGTGGAAACACCATATATTTT. It yields the protein CAGKAGTGGNTIYF.